The rows below give T cell receptor beta chains drawn from one sample of a study of radiotherapy plus CTLA-4 blockade in lung cancer. The repertoire was sequenced with immunoSEQ multiplex PCR; TCRdb's copy has only in-frame clones and lacks some. Of 51,000 or so clones in the sample, more than 70% were seen once. The material was peripheral blood, obtained from a patient treated with radiotherapy plus ipilimumab. These receptors were taken from a human donor with non-small cell lung cancer whose response to radiotherapy plus ipilimumab could not be evaluated. The CDR3 runs from the conserved cysteine through the conserved F or W. A D gene is named only where the DNA matches it firmly. Part of the rows lack a size; the others show once, few, many or a class for expanded clones.

>once|.|TRBJ2-1|TRBV4-3
CASSQDAGMDEQFF
TGCGCCAGCAGCCAAGATGCGGGGATGGATGAGCAGTTCTTC
>.|.|TRBJ2-4|TRBV5-8
CASSPPDRKKNIQYF
TGTGCCAGCAGCCCGCCCGACAGGAAAAAAAACATTCAGTACTTC
>once|TRBD2|TRBJ2-7|TRBV7-2
CASSLDLLAGGANEQYF
TGTGCCAGCAGCTTAGATCTCCTAGCGGGAGGGGCGAACGAGCAGTACTTC
>.|.|TRBJ2-7|TRBV5-4
CASSTRDSPYEQYF
TGTGCCAGCAGCACCCGGGACTCTCCCTACGAGCAGTACTTC
>.|TRBD1|TRBJ1-2|TRBV5-1
CASSVDREGYTF
TGCGCCAGCAGCGTCGACAGGGAAGGCTACACCTTC
>.|TRBD2|TRBJ2-2|TRBV5-1
CASSLGTSGLTGELFF
TGCGCCAGCAGCTTGGGGACTAGCGGGCTCACCGGGGAGCTGTTTTTT
>.|.|TRBJ2-5|TRBV2
CASSGLVSETQYF
TGTGCCAGCAGTGGACTAGTTTCGGAGACCCAGTACTTC
>.|.|TRBJ2-5|TRBV4-3
CASSQDITVQETQYF
TGCGCCAGCAGCCAAGATATAACAGTTCAAGAGACCCAGTACTTC
>once|.|TRBJ2-5|TRBV5-4
CASSLGGQETQYF
TGTGCCAGCAGCTTGGGCGGCCAAGAGACCCAGTACTTC
>.|.|TRBJ1-2|TRBV9
CASSVDPGSGPNYGYTF
TGTGCCAGCAGCGTAGACCCGGGGAGTGGCCCTAACTATGGCTACACCTTC
>once|.|TRBJ1-2|TRBV2
CASSEAHYGYTF
TGTGCCAGCAGTGAGGCCCACTATGGCTACACCTTC
>.|TRBD2|TRBJ2-1|TRBV7-9
CASSLARDSGGPYNEQFF
TGTGCCAGCAGCTTAGCGCGGGATAGCGGGGGGCCTTACAATGAGCAGTTCTTC
>.|.|TRBJ1-1|TRBV4-1
CASSQDQGSGTEAFF
TGCGCCAGCAGCCAAGATCAGGGGTCGGGCACTGAAGCTTTCTTT
>.|TRBD2|TRBJ2-5|TRBV28
CASRIGTSGSRETQYF
TGTGCCAGCAGGATCGGGACTAGCGGGAGTCGAGAGACCCAGTACTTC
>.|.|TRBJ1-3|TRBV30
CAWSRGSGNTIYF
TGTGCCTGGAGTAGGGGGTCAGGAAACACCATATATTTT
>.|.|TRBJ1-1|TRBV6-1
CASLQFNKAFF
TGTGCCAGTTTACAGTTTAATAAAGCTTTCTTT
>.|.|TRBJ2-3|TRBV5-1
CASSEQGGGDTQYF
TGCGCCAGCAGCGAACAGGGTGGAGGAGATACGCAGTATTTT
>.|TRBD1|TRBJ2-3|TRBV29-1
CSVDPGQTLRATDTQYF
TGCAGCGTTGATCCGGGACAGACTCTTAGGGCGACAGATACGCAGTATTTT
>.|.|TRBJ2-3|TRBV7-2
CASSPWLRRPGLSDTQYF
TGTGCCAGCAGCCCCTGGCTGAGGAGGCCCGGACTCTCAGATACGCAGTATTTT
>.|TRBD2|TRBJ2-5|TRBV4-1
CASSQELIAGGDGTQYF
TGCGCCAGCAGCCAAGAATTGATAGCGGGGGGGGACGGGACCCAGTACTTC
>.|.|TRBJ2-7|TRBV12-5
CASGIRGISYEQYF
TGTGCTAGTGGTATCAGGGGAATCTCCTACGAGCAGTACTTC
>.|.|TRBJ1-1|TRBV21-1
CASSGRLNTEAFF
TGTGCCAGCAGCGGCAGGTTGAACACTGAAGCTTTCTTT
>.|TRBD1|TRBJ2-7|TRBV27
CASSFQGVYEQYF
TGTGCCAGCAGTTTCCAGGGGGTCTACGAGCAGTACTTC
>.|.|TRBJ1-6|TRBV6-7
CASSYSWGREGVNSPLHF
TGTGCCAGCAGTTACTCGTGGGGACGGGAGGGGGTGAATTCACCCCTCCACTTT
>.|TRBD2|TRBJ2-7|TRBV4-3
CASSQDVTSGGFSYEQYF
TGCGCCAGCAGCCAAGATGTAACTAGCGGGGGGTTTTCCTACGAGCAGTACTTC
>once|TRBD1|TRBJ2-7|TRBV7-2
CASSSWTGTGEQYF
TGTGCCAGCAGCTCTTGGACAGGGACAGGCGAGCAGTACTTC
>once|.|TRBJ1-3|TRBV6-5
CASSYSDSRSGNTIYF
TGTGCCAGCAGTTACTCCGACAGCAGATCTGGAAACACCATATATTTT
>.|TRBD2|TRBJ2-1|TRBV18
CASSAGVPYNEQFF
TGTGCCAGCTCCGCGGGGGTACCCTACAATGAGCAGTTCTTC